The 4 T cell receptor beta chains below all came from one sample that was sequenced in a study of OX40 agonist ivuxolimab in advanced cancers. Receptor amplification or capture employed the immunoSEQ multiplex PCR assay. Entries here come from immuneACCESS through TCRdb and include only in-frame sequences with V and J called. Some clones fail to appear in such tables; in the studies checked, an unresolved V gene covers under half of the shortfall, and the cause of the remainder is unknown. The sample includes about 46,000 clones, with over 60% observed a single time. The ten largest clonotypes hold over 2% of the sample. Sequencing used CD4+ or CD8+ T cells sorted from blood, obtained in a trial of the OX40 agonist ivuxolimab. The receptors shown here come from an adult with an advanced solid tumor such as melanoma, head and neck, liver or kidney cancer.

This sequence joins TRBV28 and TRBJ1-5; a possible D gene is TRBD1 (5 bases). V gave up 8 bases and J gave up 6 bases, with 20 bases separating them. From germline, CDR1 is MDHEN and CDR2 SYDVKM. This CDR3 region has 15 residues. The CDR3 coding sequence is TGTGCCAGCGCTTCCCCCGGGGGGACTGCTCAGCCCCAGCATTTT. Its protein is CASASPGGTAQPQHF.

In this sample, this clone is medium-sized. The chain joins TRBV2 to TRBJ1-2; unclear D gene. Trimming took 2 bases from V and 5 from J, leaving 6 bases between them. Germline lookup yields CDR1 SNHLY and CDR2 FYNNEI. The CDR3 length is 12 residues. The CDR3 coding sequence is TGTGCCAGCAGTGAAACTGGATATGGCTACACCTTC. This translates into CASSETGYGYTF.

The CDR3 coding sequence is TGTGCCAGCAGCTCAGGACAGGGCGGATCCGAAGCTTTCTTT. Its protein is CASSSGQGGSEAFF. V is TRBV28 and J is TRBJ1-1; 8 bases are a match to TRBD1. The CDR3 length is 14 residues. CDR1 and CDR2 (germline): MDHEN, SYDVKM. The V and J ends lost 6 bases and 8 bases, in that order; junction bases with no gene match: 11. Supplemented by reference TRBV28 and TRBJ1-1, the full variable domain reads DVKVTQSSRYLVKRTGEKVFLECVQDMDHENMFWYRQDPGLGLRLIYFSYDVKMKEKGDIPEGYSVSREKKERFSLILESASTNQTSMYLCASSSGQGGSEAFFGQGTRLTVV.

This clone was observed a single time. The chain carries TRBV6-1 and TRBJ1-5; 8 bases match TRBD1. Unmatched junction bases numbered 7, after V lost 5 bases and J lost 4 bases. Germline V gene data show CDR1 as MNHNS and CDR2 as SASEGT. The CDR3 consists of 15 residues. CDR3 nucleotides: TGTGCCAGCAGTATATTACAGGGGGATAATCAGCCCCAGCATTTT. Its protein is CASSILQGDNQPQHF.